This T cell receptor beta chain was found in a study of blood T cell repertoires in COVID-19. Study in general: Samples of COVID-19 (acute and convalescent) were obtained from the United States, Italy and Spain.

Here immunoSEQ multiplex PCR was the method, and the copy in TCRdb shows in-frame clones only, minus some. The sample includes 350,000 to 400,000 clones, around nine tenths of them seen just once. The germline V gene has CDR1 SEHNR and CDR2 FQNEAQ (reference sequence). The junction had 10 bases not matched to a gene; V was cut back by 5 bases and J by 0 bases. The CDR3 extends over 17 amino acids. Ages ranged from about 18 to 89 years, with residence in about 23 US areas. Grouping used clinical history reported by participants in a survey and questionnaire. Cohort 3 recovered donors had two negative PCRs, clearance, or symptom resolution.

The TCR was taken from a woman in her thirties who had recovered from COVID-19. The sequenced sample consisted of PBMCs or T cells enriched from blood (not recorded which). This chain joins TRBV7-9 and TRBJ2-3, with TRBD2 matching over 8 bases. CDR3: CASSLGTGGPSTDTQYF. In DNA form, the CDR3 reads TGTGCCAGCAGCCTAGGGACGGGAGGGCCTAGCACAGATACGCAGTATTTT.